This entry describes one T cell receptor (beta chain). Profiled with immunoSEQ multiplex PCR; TCRdb holds only in-frame clones, not every one. This table has tens of thousands of clones, around 90% appearing once. V was clipped by 0 bases and J by 7 bases, with 6 bases between them. The germline V gene has CDR1 SGHNT and CDR2 YENEEA. The CDR3 spans 13 residues. This sample was included in a study of blood T cell repertoires in COVID-19. The genes are TRBV11-3 and TRBJ2-2; D possibly corresponds to TRBD2 (6 bases). The sequence was obtained from a woman in her 70s with acute or convalescent COVID-19. The sequenced sample consisted of peripheral blood. The CDR3 loop is CASSLDSGGELFF. The CDR3 region has the DNA TGTGCCAGCAGCTTAGATAGCGGCGGGGAGCTGTTTTTT.